This T cell receptor (beta chain) was identified in a study of T cells in localized non-small cell lung cancer. Sequenced by immunoSEQ multiplex PCR; TCRdb stores in-frame clones only, minus some. In the table there are under 2,500 clones, approximately 30% of which are singletons. Germline V gives CDR1 KGHSH, CDR2 LQKENI. The CDR3 loop spans 14 amino acids. Trimming stripped 2 bases from V and 6 bases from J, with 11 bases between. Comment on this clone: Its antigen is undetermined.

General study results and limits: In uninvolved adjacent lung, T cell clonality reached its highest value, exceeding tumor. In adjacent lung appeared a median about 58 of the top 100 tumor clones. Overall survival was longer when the density of T cells in the blood was higher.

This rearrangement joins TRBV18 to TRBJ2-1, with D possibly being TRBD2 (5 bases). This specimen was lung tumor tissue, taken before any cancer treatment. This clonotype originated in a male donor at least 60 years old with stage II squamous cell lung carcinoma. Written as DNA, the CDR3 is TGTGCCAGCTCACCAACTCGAGAGGGCAATGAGCAGTTCTTC. Translated, it gives CASSPTREGNEQFF.